This is a list of T cell receptor beta chains from one sample in a study of shared T cell receptors in the human thymus. Sequenced by immunoSEQ multiplex PCR; TCRdb stores in-frame clones only, minus some. This table has just under 550,000 clones, about four fifths appearing once. This sample was shared with a second study, whose subject was human thymus T cells.

The sample was thymocytes. All receptors come from a boy under two years old with a congenital heart defect. CDR3s include the opening cysteine and the closing phenylalanine or tryptophan. The order of the fields is D gene, clone size, J gene, V gene, CDR3 protein, CDR3 DNA. The D gene is left open where the match is weak. Size tells how often a clone was seen (once, few, many) or the class of an expanded clone, and some rows leave it out.

D gene: .; clone size: .; J gene: TRBJ2-7; V gene: TRBV28; CDR3 protein: CASSLCNPLVGDSYEQYF; CDR3 DNA: TGTGCCAGCAGTTTATGCAACCCCTTGGTAGGGGACTCCTACGAGCAGTACTTC
D gene: TRBD2; clone size: .; J gene: TRBJ2-2; V gene: TRBV9; CDR3 protein: CASSVGLAGGKLVDTGELFF; CDR3 DNA: TGTGCCAGCAGCGTTGGACTAGCGGGAGGAAAATTGGTCGACACCGGGGAGCTGTTTTTT
D gene: .; clone size: .; J gene: TRBJ2-7; V gene: TRBV4-2; CDR3 protein: CASSLDRSSYEQYF; CDR3 DNA: TGTGCCAGCAGCCTCGACCGGAGCTCCTACGAGCAGTACTTC
D gene: .; clone size: .; J gene: TRBJ2-7; V gene: TRBV11-2; CDR3 protein: CASSLGTEQYF; CDR3 DNA: TGTGCCAGCAGCTTAGGGACAGAGCAGTACTTC
D gene: .; clone size: .; J gene: TRBJ2-1; V gene: TRBV5-1; CDR3 protein: CASSFSRGINEQFF; CDR3 DNA: TGCGCCAGCAGCTTCTCACGGGGGATCAATGAGCAGTTCTTC
D gene: .; clone size: .; J gene: TRBJ1-5; V gene: TRBV19; CDR3 protein: CASTSYRDQPQHF; CDR3 DNA: TGTGCCAGTACATCGTACAGGGATCAGCCCCAGCATTTT
D gene: TRBD2; clone size: .; J gene: TRBJ2-1; V gene: TRBV5-1; CDR3 protein: CASSWRTSGRGYNEQFF; CDR3 DNA: TGCGCCAGCAGCTGGAGGACTAGCGGGAGAGGTTACAATGAGCAGTTCTTC
D gene: .; clone size: .; J gene: TRBJ2-7; V gene: TRBV4-3; CDR3 protein: CASSQGLKDGGRQGRQYF; CDR3 DNA: TGCGCCAGCAGCCAAGGGCTCAAGGACGGAGGGAGGCAGGGCCGGCAGTACTTC
D gene: TRBD2; clone size: few; J gene: TRBJ2-5; V gene: TRBV7-9; CDR3 protein: CASSPPPTREGGETQYF; CDR3 DNA: TGTGCCAGCAGCCCCCCTCCGACCCGGGAGGGCGGTGAGACCCAGTACTTC
D gene: TRBD1; clone size: few; J gene: TRBJ2-6; V gene: TRBV4-1; CDR3 protein: CASSYSRDRGISGANVLTF; CDR3 DNA: TGCGCCAGCAGCTACTCTCGGGACAGGGGAATTTCTGGGGCCAACGTCCTGACTTTC
D gene: .; clone size: .; J gene: TRBJ2-7; V gene: TRBV7-9; CDR3 protein: CASSLKGGLGGEQYF; CDR3 DNA: TGTGCCAGCAGCTTAAAGGGGGGGCTAGGGGGCGAGCAGTACTTC
D gene: TRBD2; clone size: .; J gene: TRBJ2-4; V gene: TRBV4-1; CDR3 protein: CASSQELSGIPLAKNIQYF; CDR3 DNA: TGCGCCAGCAGCCAAGAACTTAGCGGGATACCACTAGCCAAAAACATTCAGTACTTC
D gene: TRBD1; clone size: few; J gene: TRBJ1-5; V gene: TRBV6-6; CDR3 protein: CASSAYRGGNQPQHF; CDR3 DNA: TGTGCCAGCAGTGCCTACAGGGGTGGCAATCAGCCCCAGCATTTT
D gene: TRBD1; clone size: .; J gene: TRBJ2-7; V gene: TRBV5-8; CDR3 protein: CASRGDREVSYEQYF; CDR3 DNA: TGTGCCAGCAGGGGGGACAGGGAGGTCTCCTACGAGCAGTACTTC
D gene: .; clone size: .; J gene: TRBJ2-3; V gene: TRBV5-6; CDR3 protein: CASSSTGDYTDTQYF; CDR3 DNA: TGTGCCAGCAGCTCGACAGGGGACTACACAGATACGCAGTATTTT
D gene: TRBD1; clone size: once; J gene: TRBJ2-7; V gene: TRBV7-9; CDR3 protein: CASSQPTGSSYEQYF; CDR3 DNA: TGTGCCAGCAGCCAGCCGACAGGGAGCTCCTACGAGCAGTACTTC
D gene: TRBD1; clone size: few; J gene: TRBJ2-7; V gene: TRBV28; CDR3 protein: CASSLGRQGQGSYEQYF; CDR3 DNA: TGTGCCAGCAGTTTAGGGAGACAGGGGCAAGGCTCCTACGAGCAGTACTTC
D gene: .; clone size: .; J gene: TRBJ2-1; V gene: TRBV29-1; CDR3 protein: CSVAPRPGDTEQFF; CDR3 DNA: TGCAGCGTTGCGCCTAGGCCAGGGGATACTGAGCAGTTCTTC
D gene: .; clone size: .; J gene: TRBJ2-1; V gene: TRBV4-2; CDR3 protein: CASSQGVGGPENEQFF; CDR3 DNA: TGTGCCAGCAGCCAAGGGGTGGGGGGACCAGAGAATGAGCAGTTCTTC
D gene: .; clone size: .; J gene: TRBJ2-7; V gene: TRBV9; CDR3 protein: CASSPRWAGPYEQYF; CDR3 DNA: TGTGCCAGCAGCCCCAGGTGGGCGGGGCCTTACGAGCAGTACTTC
D gene: TRBD2; clone size: once; J gene: TRBJ2-1; V gene: TRBV14; CDR3 protein: CASSQDGTGGGVPYNEQFF; CDR3 DNA: TGTGCCAGCAGCCAAGATGGGACGGGAGGGGGAGTTCCATACAATGAGCAGTTCTTC
D gene: TRBD1; clone size: few; J gene: TRBJ2-7; V gene: TRBV27; CDR3 protein: CASKGTGSYEQYF; CDR3 DNA: TGTGCCAGCAAGGGGACAGGGTCCTACGAGCAGTACTTC
D gene: .; clone size: .; J gene: TRBJ2-2; V gene: TRBV10-1; CDR3 protein: CATTDSLPVGELFF; CDR3 DNA: TGCGCCACCACGGACAGCCTCCCAGTCGGGGAGCTGTTTTTT
D gene: TRBD1; clone size: .; J gene: TRBJ1-2; V gene: TRBV7-2; CDR3 protein: CASSRSGQGNGYTF; CDR3 DNA: TGTGCCAGCAGCCGGTCCGGACAGGGTAACGGCTACACCTTC
D gene: .; clone size: once; J gene: TRBJ2-7; V gene: TRBV5-6; CDR3 protein: CASSFRAIPYEQYF; CDR3 DNA: TGTGCCAGCAGCTTTCGTGCGATTCCCTACGAGCAGTACTTC
D gene: TRBD2; clone size: .; J gene: TRBJ2-5; V gene: TRBV2; CDR3 protein: CASAGLAGEETQYF; CDR3 DNA: TGTGCCAGCGCGGGACTAGCGGGAGAAGAGACCCAGTACTTC
D gene: .; clone size: few; J gene: TRBJ2-1; V gene: TRBV7-9; CDR3 protein: CASSFSNEQFF; CDR3 DNA: TGTGCCAGCAGCTTTAGCAATGAGCAGTTCTTC
D gene: TRBD1; clone size: .; J gene: TRBJ2-3; V gene: TRBV27; CDR3 protein: CASSLLVQGGTDTQYF; CDR3 DNA: TGTGCCAGCAGTTTATTAGTACAGGGGGGCACAGATACGCAGTATTTT
D gene: TRBD1; clone size: .; J gene: TRBJ1-5; V gene: TRBV5-1; CDR3 protein: CASSLNRGYSNQPQHF; CDR3 DNA: TGCGCCAGCAGCTTGAACAGGGGCTATAGCAATCAGCCCCAGCATTTT
D gene: TRBD2; clone size: .; J gene: TRBJ2-3; V gene: TRBV4-3; CDR3 protein: CASSQDLLAGGNTDTQYF; CDR3 DNA: TGCGCCAGCAGCCAAGATTTACTCGCGGGAGGTAACACAGATACGCAGTATTTT
D gene: TRBD2; clone size: .; J gene: TRBJ2-1; V gene: TRBV5-8; CDR3 protein: CASSYLGTRLYNEQFF; CDR3 DNA: TGTGCCAGCAGCTATTTAGGGACTAGGCTGTACAATGAGCAGTTCTTC
D gene: TRBD2; clone size: once; J gene: TRBJ2-3; V gene: TRBV11-1; CDR3 protein: CASSYLAGGSTDTQYF; CDR3 DNA: TGTGCCAGCAGCTATTTAGCGGGAGGGAGCACAGATACGCAGTATTTT
D gene: TRBD1; clone size: .; J gene: TRBJ1-2; V gene: TRBV4-1; CDR3 protein: CASSHPRTGYGYTF; CDR3 DNA: TGCGCCAGCAGCCACCCGCGGACAGGGTATGGCTACACCTTC
D gene: TRBD2; clone size: few; J gene: TRBJ2-7; V gene: TRBV19; CDR3 protein: CASSPGWREPNNEQYF; CDR3 DNA: TGTGCCAGCAGCCCCGGGTGGCGGGAGCCGAATAACGAGCAGTACTTC
D gene: TRBD1; clone size: .; J gene: TRBJ1-1; V gene: TRBV29-1; CDR3 protein: CSVWTGGQNTEAFF; CDR3 DNA: TGCAGCGTTTGGACAGGGGGCCAGAACACTGAAGCTTTCTTT
D gene: TRBD2; clone size: .; J gene: TRBJ2-5; V gene: TRBV7-9; CDR3 protein: CASSLGGTSDEETQYF; CDR3 DNA: TGTGCCAGCAGCTTAGGGGGGACTAGCGACGAGGAGACCCAGTACTTC
D gene: .; clone size: .; J gene: TRBJ2-7; V gene: TRBV15; CDR3 protein: CATSRAEGLDRPYEQYF; CDR3 DNA: TGTGCCACCAGCAGAGCTGAAGGACTGGACAGACCGTACGAGCAGTACTTC
D gene: TRBD2; clone size: .; J gene: TRBJ2-7; V gene: TRBV7-8; CDR3 protein: CASSLGVAGGPLYEQYF; CDR3 DNA: TGTGCCAGCAGCTTAGGAGTAGCGGGAGGGCCGTTATACGAGCAGTACTTC
D gene: .; clone size: .; J gene: TRBJ2-1; V gene: TRBV4-2; CDR3 protein: CASSLQRVWYNEQFF; CDR3 DNA: TGTGCCAGCAGCCTACAGCGGGTGTGGTACAATGAGCAGTTCTTC
D gene: TRBD2; clone size: .; J gene: TRBJ2-1; V gene: TRBV5-4; CDR3 protein: CASSFPGTSGVYNEQFF; CDR3 DNA: TGTGCCAGCAGCTTCCCTGGGACTAGCGGGGTCTACAATGAGCAGTTCTTC
D gene: .; clone size: once; J gene: TRBJ1-5; V gene: TRBV13; CDR3 protein: CASSSRGGQPQHF; CDR3 DNA: TGTGCCAGCAGCTCCCGAGGTGGACAGCCCCAGCATTTT
D gene: TRBD1; clone size: few; J gene: TRBJ2-5; V gene: TRBV7-2; CDR3 protein: CASSKTGTGEGYQETQYF; CDR3 DNA: TGTGCCAGCAGCAAGACCGGAACAGGGGAAGGGTACCAAGAGACCCAGTACTTC
D gene: .; clone size: .; J gene: TRBJ1-1; V gene: TRBV11-3; CDR3 protein: CASSPNVGGRAFF; CDR3 DNA: TGTGCCAGCAGCCCGAATGTAGGGGGTAGGGCTTTCTTT
D gene: TRBD1; clone size: .; J gene: TRBJ2-7; V gene: TRBV28; CDR3 protein: CASSLQGAHEQYF; CDR3 DNA: TGTGCCAGCAGTTTACAGGGGGCCCACGAGCAGTACTTC
D gene: TRBD1; clone size: .; J gene: TRBJ2-7; V gene: TRBV23-1; CDR3 protein: CASSQSSGTDYEQYF; CDR3 DNA: TGCGCCAGCAGTCAATCCTCCGGGACAGACTACGAGCAGTACTTC
D gene: TRBD1; clone size: .; J gene: TRBJ1-2; V gene: TRBV9; CDR3 protein: CASSSPWAGGYGYTF; CDR3 DNA: TGTGCCAGCAGCTCCCCTTGGGCAGGGGGCTATGGCTACACCTTC
D gene: .; clone size: .; J gene: TRBJ1-4; V gene: TRBV18; CDR3 protein: CASSPGGSGDTTNEKLFF; CDR3 DNA: TGTGCCAGCTCACCGGGAGGTAGCGGGGATACAACTAATGAAAAACTGTTTTTT
D gene: TRBD2; clone size: .; J gene: TRBJ2-7; V gene: TRBV2; CDR3 protein: CASSVGRGEQYF; CDR3 DNA: TGTGCCAGCAGTGTGGGGAGGGGCGAGCAGTACTTC
D gene: .; clone size: .; J gene: TRBJ2-7; V gene: TRBV30; CDR3 protein: CAWSVWDTSYEQYF; CDR3 DNA: TGTGCCTGGAGTGTCTGGGACACCTCCTACGAGCAGTACTTC
D gene: TRBD2; clone size: .; J gene: TRBJ2-3; V gene: TRBV6-4; CDR3 protein: CASSDSPSDGRVLTDTQYF; CDR3 DNA: TGTGCCAGCAGTGACTCTCCTTCTGACGGGAGGGTGTTGACAGATACGCAGTATTTT
D gene: TRBD1; clone size: few; J gene: TRBJ2-1; V gene: TRBV18; CDR3 protein: CASSLPWRQGESNNEQFF; CDR3 DNA: TGTGCCAGCTCACTACCATGGAGACAGGGGGAGAGTAACAATGAGCAGTTCTTC
D gene: .; clone size: .; J gene: TRBJ2-7; V gene: TRBV27; CDR3 protein: CASSSPGTYLAGPSYEQYF; CDR3 DNA: TGTGCCAGCAGTAGTCCCGGGACATACTTAGCGGGTCCCTCCTACGAGCAGTACTTC
D gene: TRBD1; clone size: .; J gene: TRBJ2-3; V gene: TRBV11-2; CDR3 protein: CASKGSRGTDTQYF; CDR3 DNA: TGTGCCAGCAAGGGTTCCAGGGGGACAGATACGCAGTATTTT
D gene: TRBD2; clone size: .; J gene: TRBJ2-3; V gene: TRBV5-6; CDR3 protein: CASKRAPSGSTDTQYF; CDR3 DNA: TGTGCCAGCAAAAGAGCCCCTAGCGGTAGCACAGATACGCAGTATTTT
D gene: TRBD2; clone size: .; J gene: TRBJ2-7; V gene: TRBV6-5; CDR3 protein: CASSQGLAGADRYF; CDR3 DNA: TGTGCCAGCAGCCAGGGACTAGCGGGAGCTGATAGGTACTTC